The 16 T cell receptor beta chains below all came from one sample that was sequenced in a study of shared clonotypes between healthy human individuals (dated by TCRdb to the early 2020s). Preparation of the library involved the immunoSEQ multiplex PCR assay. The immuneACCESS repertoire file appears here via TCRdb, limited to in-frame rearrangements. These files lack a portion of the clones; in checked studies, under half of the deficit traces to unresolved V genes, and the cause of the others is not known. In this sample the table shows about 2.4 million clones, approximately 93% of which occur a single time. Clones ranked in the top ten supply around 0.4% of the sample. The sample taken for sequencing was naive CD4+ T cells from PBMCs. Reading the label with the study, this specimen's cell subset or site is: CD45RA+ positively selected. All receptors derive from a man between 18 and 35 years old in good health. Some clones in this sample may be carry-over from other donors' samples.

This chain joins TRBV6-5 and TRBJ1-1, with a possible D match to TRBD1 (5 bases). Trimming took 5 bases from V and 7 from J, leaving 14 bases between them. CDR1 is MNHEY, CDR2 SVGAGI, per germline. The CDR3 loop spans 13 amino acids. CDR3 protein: CASSRSGAHEAFF. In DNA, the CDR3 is TGTGCCAGCAGTCGAAGCGGGGCTCATGAAGCTTTCTTT.

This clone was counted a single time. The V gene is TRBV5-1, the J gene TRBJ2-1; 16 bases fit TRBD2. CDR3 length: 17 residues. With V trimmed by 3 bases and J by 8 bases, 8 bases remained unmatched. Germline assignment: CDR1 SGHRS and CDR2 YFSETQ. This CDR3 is CASSSGLAGGPFDEQFF. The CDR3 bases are TGCGCCAGCAGCTCGGGACTAGCGGGAGGGCCCTTCGATGAGCAGTTCTTC.

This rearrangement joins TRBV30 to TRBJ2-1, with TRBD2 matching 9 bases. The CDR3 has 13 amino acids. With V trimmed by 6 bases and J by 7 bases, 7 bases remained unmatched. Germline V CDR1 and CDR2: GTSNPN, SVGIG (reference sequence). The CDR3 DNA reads TGTGCCTGCGGCGGGCTAGCGGGGAATGAGCAGTTCTTC. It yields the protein CACGGLAGNEQFF.

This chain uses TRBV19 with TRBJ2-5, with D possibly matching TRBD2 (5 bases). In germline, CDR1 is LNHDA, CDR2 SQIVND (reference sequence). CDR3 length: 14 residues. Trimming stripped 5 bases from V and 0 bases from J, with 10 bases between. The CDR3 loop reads CASSLPGYQETQYF. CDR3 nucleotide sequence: TGTGCCAGTAGTCTTCCGGGATACCAAGAGACCCAGTACTTC.

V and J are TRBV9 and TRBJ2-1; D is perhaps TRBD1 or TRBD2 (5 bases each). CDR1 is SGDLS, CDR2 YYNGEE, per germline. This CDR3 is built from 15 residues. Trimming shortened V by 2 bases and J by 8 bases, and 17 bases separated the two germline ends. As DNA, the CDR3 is TGTGCCAGCAGCGTTGGGACGAACGTTTGGGATGAGCAGTTCTTC. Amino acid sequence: CASSVGTNVWDEQFF. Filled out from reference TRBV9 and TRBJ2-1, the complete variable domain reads DSGVTQTPKHLITATGQRVTLRCSPRSGDLSVYWYQQSLDQGLQFLIQYYNGEERAKGNILERFSAQQFPDLHSELNLSSLELGDSALYFCASSVGTNVWDEQFFGPGTRLTVL.

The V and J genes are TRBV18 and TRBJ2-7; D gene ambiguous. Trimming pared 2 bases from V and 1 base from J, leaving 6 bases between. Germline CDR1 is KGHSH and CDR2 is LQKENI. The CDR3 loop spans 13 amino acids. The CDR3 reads CASSPLGSYEQYF. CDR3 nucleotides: TGTGCCAGCTCACCATTGGGTTCCTACGAGCAGTACTTC.

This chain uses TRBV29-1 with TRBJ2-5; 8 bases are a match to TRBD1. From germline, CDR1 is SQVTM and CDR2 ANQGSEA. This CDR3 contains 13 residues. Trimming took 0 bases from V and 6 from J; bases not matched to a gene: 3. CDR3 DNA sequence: TGCAGCGTTGAAGAGAGGACAGGGCAGACCCAGTACTTC. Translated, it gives CSVEERTGQTQYF.

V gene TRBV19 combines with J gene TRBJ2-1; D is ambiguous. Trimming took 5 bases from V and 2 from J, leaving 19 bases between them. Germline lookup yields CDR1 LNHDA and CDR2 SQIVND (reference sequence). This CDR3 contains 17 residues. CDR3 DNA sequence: TGTGCCAGTAGTGGGTTTTTGCCGAATGGGGCCTACAATGAGCAGTTCTTC. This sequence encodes CASSGFLPNGAYNEQFF.

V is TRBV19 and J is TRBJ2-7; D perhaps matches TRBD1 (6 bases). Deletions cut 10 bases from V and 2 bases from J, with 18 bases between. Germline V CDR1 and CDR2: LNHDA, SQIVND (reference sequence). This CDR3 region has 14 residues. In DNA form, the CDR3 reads TGTGCCACCGCCACAGGGCCTGGGGCCTACGAGCAGTACTTC. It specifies CATATGPGAYEQYF.

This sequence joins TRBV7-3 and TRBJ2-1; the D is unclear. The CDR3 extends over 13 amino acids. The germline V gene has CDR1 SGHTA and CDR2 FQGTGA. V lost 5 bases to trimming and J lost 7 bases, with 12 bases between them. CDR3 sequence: CASSPRLSNEQFF. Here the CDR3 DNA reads TGTGCCAGCAGCCCCCGACTGTCTAATGAGCAGTTCTTC.

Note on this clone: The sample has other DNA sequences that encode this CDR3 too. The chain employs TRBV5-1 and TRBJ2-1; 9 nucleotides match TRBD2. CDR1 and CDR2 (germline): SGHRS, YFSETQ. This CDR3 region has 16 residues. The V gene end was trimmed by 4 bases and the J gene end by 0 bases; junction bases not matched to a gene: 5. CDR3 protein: CASSPLAGSSYNEQFF. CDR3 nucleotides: TGCGCCAGCAGCCCCCTAGCGGGAAGCTCCTACAATGAGCAGTTCTTC. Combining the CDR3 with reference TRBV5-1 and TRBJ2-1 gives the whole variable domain KAGVTQTPRYLIKTRGQQVTLSCSPISGHRSVSWYQQTPGQGLQFLFEYFSETQRNKGNFPGRFSGRQFSNSRSEMNVSTLELGDSALYLCASSPLAGSSYNEQFFGPGTRLTVL.

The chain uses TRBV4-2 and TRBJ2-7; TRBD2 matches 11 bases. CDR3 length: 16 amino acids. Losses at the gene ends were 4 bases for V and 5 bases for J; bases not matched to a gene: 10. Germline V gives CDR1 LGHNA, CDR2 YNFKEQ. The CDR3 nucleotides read TGTGCCAGCAGCCCCGTGGTAGCGGGAGGGCCAGACGAGCAGTACTTC. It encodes CASSPVVAGGPDEQYF.

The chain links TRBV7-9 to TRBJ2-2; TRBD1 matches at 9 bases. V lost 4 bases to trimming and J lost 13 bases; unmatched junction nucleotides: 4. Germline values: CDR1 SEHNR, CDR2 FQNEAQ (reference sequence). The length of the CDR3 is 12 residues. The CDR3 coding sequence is TGTGCCAGCAGCTCCGGGACAGGGTCGCTGTTTTTT. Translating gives CASSSGTGSLFF.

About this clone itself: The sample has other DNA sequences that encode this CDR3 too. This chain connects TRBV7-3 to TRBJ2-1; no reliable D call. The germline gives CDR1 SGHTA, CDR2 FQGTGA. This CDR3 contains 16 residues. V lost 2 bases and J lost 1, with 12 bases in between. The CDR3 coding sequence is TGTGCCAGCAGCTTACGGGCAGGCGTATCCTACAATGAGCAGTTCTTC. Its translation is CASSLRAGVSYNEQFF.

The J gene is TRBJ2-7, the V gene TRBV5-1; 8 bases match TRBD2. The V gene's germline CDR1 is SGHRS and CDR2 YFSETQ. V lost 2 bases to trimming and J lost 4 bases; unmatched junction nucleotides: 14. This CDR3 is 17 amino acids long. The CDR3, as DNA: TGCGCCAGCAGCTTCCTCGTTAAACGACTAGCGAAATACGAGCAGTACTTC. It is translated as CASSFLVKRLAKYEQYF.

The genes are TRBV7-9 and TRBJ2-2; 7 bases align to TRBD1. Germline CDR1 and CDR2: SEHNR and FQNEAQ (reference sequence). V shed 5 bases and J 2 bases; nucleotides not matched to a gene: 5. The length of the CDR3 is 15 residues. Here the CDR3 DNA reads TGTGCCAGCAGCCTGACAGGGTATAACACCGGGGAGCTGTTTTTT. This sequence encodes CASSLTGYNTGELFF. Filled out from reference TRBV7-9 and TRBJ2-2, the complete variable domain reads DTGVSQNPRHKITKRGQNVTFRCDPISEHNRLYWYRQTLGQGPEFLTYFQNEAQLEKSRLLSDRFSAERPKGSFSTLEIQRTEQGDSAMYLCASSLTGYNTGELFFGEGSRLTVL.